This TCR beta chain was identified in a study of regulatory T cells in long-lasting Graves disease. The time point is: persistent/refractory GD, antithyroid drugs over 5 years with positive TRAb. Generation of the TCR library employed RNA extracted from PBMCs. HTBI primers from iRepertoire and Arm-PCR of CDR3 regions yielded the TCR beta libraries. MiXCR was run by TCRdb on the multiplex PCR reads, yielding one entry per CDR3 protein. The sample has fewer than 450,000 distinct CDR3 sequences, around a quarter seen once. Germline trimming cut 5 bases from V and 2 bases from J; bases unmatched to any gene: 9. There are 16 residues in the CDR3. CDR1 is MNHNS and CDR2 is SASEGT in the germline V gene.

The starting material was peripheral blood mononuclear cells (PBMCs), obtained when the disease was refractory, from a patient treated with antithyroid drugs. The chain carries TRBV6-1 and TRBJ2-5, with 9 positions matching TRBD1. The receptor was derived from a female donor with Graves disease. The chain's CDR3 is CASSTWDRAVQETQYF. The CDR3 nucleotides read TGTGCCAGCAGTACCTGGGACAGGGCGGTTCAAGAGACCCAGTACTTC.